The T cell receptor beta chain described here comes from a study of T cell responses to AZD1222 COVID-19 vaccine. Germline assignment: CDR1 SGHRS and CDR2 YFSETQ. This CDR3 is 14 amino acids long. The V end lost 1 base, the J end lost 7 bases, and 11 bases lay between the germline ends. Sequenced by immunoSEQ multiplex PCR; TCRdb stores in-frame clones only, minus some. Seen here are about 130,000 clones, about 91% observed once, and the top ten hold approximately 2%. Study-wide points: Repertoire sampling was restricted to post-peak T cell response timepoints.

Notes on this clone: Its cognate antigen is unknown.

This TCR came from an adult in good health. The chain carries TRBV5-1 and TRBJ1-4; D is uncertain. Material: peripheral blood, obtained on day 0 of AZD1222 vaccination. The CDR3 DNA reads TGCGCCAGCAGCTTGAACAGCCGTTCTGAAAAACTGTTTTTT. It is translated as CASSLNSRSEKLFF. The variable domain in full, with the rest retrieved from reference TRBV5-1 and TRBJ1-4, is KAGVTQTPRYLIKTRGQQVTLSCSPISGHRSVSWYQQTPGQGLQFLFEYFSETQRNKGNFPGRFSGRQFSNSRSEMNVSTLELGDSALYLCASSLNSRSEKLFFGSGTQLSVL.